One and the same sample provided the 11 T cell receptor beta chains below, sequenced in a study of CD8 T cells in ankylosing spondylitis. TCRdb re-analysed the 5' RACE reads in MiXCR, keeping a single row per CDR3 protein. The repertoire has under 150,000 distinct CDR3 sequences, about 8% of them found once; the top ten carry about 7.1%. The specimen sequenced was synovial fluid, either unsorted or a sorted T cell fraction (not recorded which). These receptors were obtained from a male donor with ankylosing spondylitis.

In DNA, the CDR3 is TGTGCCAGCAGTTTATCTAACCCATGGGCCTCACCCCTCCACTTT. It yields the protein CASSLSNPWASPLHF. The chain recombines TRBV27 with TRBJ1-6; unclear D gene. CDR3 length: 15 amino acids. In germline, CDR1 is MNHEY, CDR2 SMNVEV (reference sequence). Trimming took 0 bases from V and 10 from J, leaving 13 bases between them.

This clonotype came up many times. The chain has TRBV20-1 and TRBJ2-1, with D perhaps matching TRBD2 (6 bases). The CDR3 spans 14 residues. Trimming stripped 6 bases from V and 4 bases from J, with 16 bases between. CDR1 and CDR2 from the germline V gene are DFQATT and SNEGSKA (reference sequence). The CDR3 region is CSAPGMSGYNEQFF. The CDR3 DNA reads TGCAGTGCCCCGGGCATGAGCGGGTACAATGAGCAGTTCTTC.

This clonotype was picked up one time. The V and J genes are TRBV11-2 and TRBJ2-7, with no clear D. V shed 5 bases and J shed 3 bases, with 8 bases lying between them. CDR1 SGHAT and CDR2 FQNNGV come from the germline V gene. The CDR3 runs 12 residues. The CDR3 loop reads CASSRTLYEQYF. The DNA of the CDR3 is TGTGCCAGCAGCCGGACCCTCTACGAGCAGTACTTC.

This clonotype was seen only a few times. The chain carries TRBV10-3 and TRBJ2-3, with 8 bases aligning to TRBD1. The length of the CDR3 is 14 residues. The ends lost 6 bases at V and 4 bases at J; junction bases unmatched: 6. Germline V gene sequence: CDR1 ENHRY, CDR2 SYGVKD. The CDR3 region is CAIRAGGDADTQYF. CDR3 nucleotides: TGTGCCATCAGGGCAGGGGGCGACGCAGATACGCAGTATTTT.

The V gene is TRBV10-1, the J gene TRBJ2-2, with D hard to call. This CDR3 is 13 amino acids long. Germline V gene lookup returns CDR1 WNHNN and CDR2 SYGVQD (reference sequence). The ends were cut back, 5 bases at V and 7 bases at J, with 11 bases in the middle. DNA of the CDR3: TGCGCCAGCAGTCTAGTTCTGGGCGGGGAGCTGTTTTTT. It encodes CASSLVLGGELFF.

This clonotype was observed many times. The CDR3 sequence: CASHMNNQPQHF. The CDR3 DNA sequence: TGTGCCAGCCATATGAACAATCAGCCCCAGCATTTT. The gene calls are TRBV2 and TRBJ1-5; no clear D gene. This CDR3 contains 12 residues. CDR1 and CDR2 (germline): SNHLY, FYNNEI. The V and J ends lost 8 bases and 3 bases respectively, with 8 bases between them. The entire variable domain, with the rest obtained from reference TRBV2 and TRBJ1-5, is as follows: EPEVTQTPSHQVTQMGQEVILRCVPISNHLYFYWYRQILGQKVEFLVSFYNNEISEKSEIFDDQFSVERPDGSNFTLKIRSTKLEDSAMYFCASHMNNQPQHFGDGTRLSIL.

This clonotype was seen many times. This sequence joins TRBV5-1 and TRBJ2-1; possible D gene TRBD2, 6 bases. Trimming took 4 bases from V and 6 from J, leaving 20 bases between them. Germline lookup yields CDR1 SGHRS and CDR2 YFSETQ. The CDR3 is made up of 16 amino acids. The CDR3 DNA follows: TGCGCCAGCAGCAGAGAACCGGGACTCTCATTCAATGAGCAGTTCTTC. Encoded protein: CASSREPGLSFNEQFF.

This clonotype was picked up many times. V is TRBV6-1 and J is TRBJ2-7, with 13 bases lining up with TRBD2. Germline V lookup: CDR1 MNHNS, CDR2 SASEGT. With 6 bases clipped from V and 1 base from J, the junction kept 3 bases outside the gene matches. CDR3 length: 15 residues. As DNA, the CDR3 is TGTGCCAGCAGGAGGACTAGCGGGAGTTCCTACGAGCAGTACTTC. Translating it yields CASRRTSGSSYEQYF.

At least ten counts were recorded for this clonotype. The rearrangement joins TRBV9 to TRBJ2-3; 7 bases are shared with TRBD1. Germline CDR1 is SGDLS and CDR2 is YYNGEE. The V segment lost 4 bases and the J segment 2 bases; nucleotides outside the gene matches: 10. The CDR3 sequence is 16 residues long. CDR3: CASSLGRTGYTDTQYF. The CDR3 DNA follows: TGTGCCAGCAGCCTGGGGCGGACAGGATACACAGATACGCAGTATTTT.

On this clonotype itself: Since a much larger clone is just one base distant, this may be a read error. The chain carries TRBV5-8 and TRBJ2-7; D gene unclear. The length of the CDR3 is 14 residues. The germline CDR1 and CDR2 sequences are SGHTS and YDEGEE. V was pared by 6 bases and J by 3 bases, with 16 bases between. CDR3 nucleotide sequence: TGTGCCAGCACCTTCTCAACGACATACTACGAGCAGTACTTC. Encoded protein: CASTFSTTYYEQYF.

This clonotype was counted at least ten times. The V gene is TRBV10-3, the J gene TRBJ2-1; D call uncertain. Germline V CDR1 and CDR2: ENHRY, SYGVKD. Trimming left V 10 bases short and J 8 bases short, with 12 bases between. The CDR3 extends over 11 amino acids. CDR3 sequence: CATGKRDEQFF. The CDR3 DNA is TGTGCCACCGGTAAACGCGATGAGCAGTTCTTC.